This is a list of T cell receptor beta chains from one sample in a study of T cells in Graves' hyperthyroidism and ophthalmopathy. From the multiplex PCR reads, TCRdb called clonotypes with MiXCR, one entry per CDR3 protein. There are about 400,000 distinct CDR3 sequences in the sample; approximately 15% occur only once, and 32% lies in the top ten. The sample consisted of blood. Receptor source: a woman in her 30s with Graves' hyperthyroidism. Both conserved end residues are part of each CDR3. The D gene is left open where the match is weak. Some rows have no size entry. The others give once, few or many, or a class for an expanded clone.

v_gene: TRBV27; abundance: few; d_gene: -; j_gene: TRBJ1-1; CDR3aa: CASKSDTEAFF; CDR3nt: TGTGCCAGCAAGTCGGACACTGAAGCTTTCTTT
v_gene: TRBV18; abundance: many; d_gene: -; j_gene: TRBJ2-5; CDR3aa: CASSAGTQRETQYF; CDR3nt: TGTGCCAGCTCCGCCGGGACCCAGCGGGAGACCCAGTACTTC
v_gene: TRBV28; abundance: -; d_gene: -; j_gene: TRBJ2-7; CDR3aa: CASSAPANAGSHEQYF; CDR3nt: TGTGCCAGCAGTGCCCCCGCCAATGCGGGAAGCCACGAGCAGTACTTC
v_gene: TRBV4-2; abundance: -; d_gene: -; j_gene: TRBJ2-5; CDR3aa: CASSQVEGTAQETQYF; CDR3nt: TGTGCCAGCAGCCAAGTGGAGGGAACAGCTCAAGAGACCCAGTACTTC
v_gene: TRBV30; abundance: many; d_gene: TRBD2; j_gene: TRBJ2-7; CDR3aa: CAWSDAGRGKSSYEQYF; CDR3nt: TGTGCCTGGAGTGATGCCGGGAGGGGGAAGAGCTCCTACGAGCAGTACTTC
v_gene: TRBV11-3; abundance: many; d_gene: -; j_gene: TRBJ1-5; CDR3aa: CASSLVGVSNQPQHF; CDR3nt: TGTGCCAGCAGCTTAGTTGGCGTCAGCAATCAGCCCCAGCATTTT
v_gene: TRBV11-3; abundance: few; d_gene: -; j_gene: TRBJ1-1; CDR3aa: CASSGSGTEAFF; CDR3nt: TGTGCCAGCAGCGGCTCGGGAACTGAAGCTTTCTTT
v_gene: TRBV28; abundance: many; d_gene: -; j_gene: TRBJ2-7; CDR3aa: CASSLMDPYEQYF; CDR3nt: TGTGCCAGCAGTTTAATGGATCCCTACGAGCAGTACTTC
v_gene: TRBV7-9; abundance: few; d_gene: -; j_gene: TRBJ2-5; CDR3aa: CASSLFGVAEKETQYF; CDR3nt: TGTGCCAGCAGCTTATTCGGGGTCGCGGAGAAAGAGACCCAGTACTTC
v_gene: TRBV6-1; abundance: -; d_gene: TRBD1; j_gene: TRBJ2-6; CDR3aa: CASSGTGGSGANVLTF; CDR3nt: TGTGCCAGCAGTGGGACAGGGGGCTCTGGGGCCAACGTCCTGACTTTC
v_gene: TRBV20-1; abundance: -; d_gene: -; j_gene: TRBJ2-3; CDR3aa: CSGDTSTDTQYF; CDR3nt: TGCAGCGGGGACACTAGCACAGATACGCAGTATTTT
v_gene: TRBV7-2; abundance: few; d_gene: TRBD1; j_gene: TRBJ1-3; CDR3aa: CASRLTGVAGNTIYF; CDR3nt: TGTGCCAGCAGATTGACAGGGGTTGCTGGAAACACCATATATTTT
v_gene: TRBV27; abundance: many; d_gene: TRBD2; j_gene: TRBJ2-7; CDR3aa: CASNSEPGTSGSYEQYF; CDR3nt: TGTGCCAGCAATTCCGAACCCGGGACTAGCGGCTCCTACGAGCAGTACTTC
v_gene: TRBV28; abundance: many; d_gene: -; j_gene: TRBJ1-2; CDR3aa: CASSLQTGYGYTF; CDR3nt: TGTGCCAGCAGTTTGCAGACAGGCTATGGCTACACCTTC
v_gene: TRBV7-9; abundance: few; d_gene: -; j_gene: TRBJ2-7; CDR3aa: CASSRPGAGSHEQYF; CDR3nt: TGTGCCAGCAGCAGGCCCGGGGCAGGGTCCCACGAGCAGTACTTC
v_gene: TRBV27; abundance: many; d_gene: TRBD1; j_gene: TRBJ2-5; CDR3aa: CASSLRWTGGRNQETQYF; CDR3nt: TGTGCCAGCAGTTTACGGTGGACAGGGGGCAGGAACCAAGAGACCCAGTACTTC
v_gene: TRBV24-1; abundance: few; d_gene: TRBD1; j_gene: TRBJ2-5; CDR3aa: CATSDFSTGGETQYF; CDR3nt: TGTGCCACCAGTGATTTCTCAACAGGGGGGGAGACCCAGTACTTC
v_gene: TRBV5-1; abundance: -; d_gene: TRBD2; j_gene: TRBJ2-5; CDR3aa: CASSSTSGTQETQYF; CDR3nt: TGCGCCAGCAGCTCAACTAGCGGGACACAAGAGACCCAGTACTTC
v_gene: TRBV4-1; abundance: -; d_gene: -; j_gene: TRBJ1-4; CDR3aa: CASSQEGGEKLFF; CDR3nt: TGCGCCAGCAGCCAAGAAGGTGGTGAAAAACTGTTTTTT
v_gene: TRBV12-3/TRBV12-4; abundance: many; d_gene: TRBD1; j_gene: TRBJ2-1; CDR3aa: CASSSWTGIDNEQFF; CDR3nt: TGTGCCAGCAGCTCATGGACAGGGATCGACAATGAGCAGTTCTTC
v_gene: TRBV19; abundance: few; d_gene: -; j_gene: TRBJ1-5; CDR3aa: CASSHKARGSNQPQHF; CDR3nt: TGTGCCAGTAGTCATAAAGCGAGGGGGAGCAATCAGCCCCAGCATTTT
v_gene: TRBV24-1; abundance: -; d_gene: TRBD2; j_gene: TRBJ2-7; CDR3aa: CATSPTSGRAEQYF; CDR3nt: TGTGCCACCAGTCCTACTAGCGGGAGGGCCGAGCAGTACTTC
v_gene: TRBV13; abundance: once; d_gene: -; j_gene: TRBJ1-5; CDR3aa: CATGAGQGSNQPQHF; CDR3nt: TGTGCCACCGGGGCGGGGCAGGGAAGCAATCAGCCCCAGCATTTT
v_gene: TRBV5-6; abundance: few; d_gene: -; j_gene: TRBJ2-1; CDR3aa: CASSLGLKEQFF; CDR3nt: TGTGCCAGCAGCTTGGGACTCAAGGAGCAGTTCTTC
v_gene: TRBV28; abundance: few; d_gene: -; j_gene: TRBJ2-3; CDR3aa: CASSLARVGTDTQYF; CDR3nt: TGTGCCAGCAGTTTAGCCAGGGTAGGCACAGATACGCAGTATTTT
v_gene: TRBV4-2; abundance: few; d_gene: -; j_gene: TRBJ2-7; CDR3aa: CASSQEVGAWEQYF; CDR3nt: TGTGCCAGCAGCCAAGAGGTGGGTGCGTGGGAGCAGTACTTC
v_gene: TRBV12-3/TRBV12-4; abundance: few; d_gene: -; j_gene: TRBJ2-2; CDR3aa: CASSRGQNGELFF; CDR3nt: TGTGCCAGCAGTCGAGGACAGAACGGGGAGCTGTTTTTT
v_gene: TRBV3-1; abundance: many; d_gene: TRBD2; j_gene: TRBJ2-1; CDR3aa: CASSQLHSGSHEQFF; CDR3nt: TGTGCCAGCAGCCAATTGCATAGCGGGAGTCATGAGCAGTTCTTC
v_gene: TRBV3-1; abundance: many; d_gene: -; j_gene: TRBJ1-1; CDR3aa: CASSHGLTRSEAFF; CDR3nt: TGTGCCAGCAGCCACGGACTCACCAGGTCTGAAGCTTTCTTT
v_gene: TRBV4-2; abundance: -; d_gene: -; j_gene: TRBJ2-6; CDR3aa: CASSPSEPGADVLTF; CDR3nt: TGTGCCAGCAGCCCGAGCGAACCTGGGGCCGACGTCCTGACTTTC
v_gene: TRBV29-1; abundance: -; d_gene: -; j_gene: TRBJ2-1; CDR3aa: CSVRDLNYNEQFF; CDR3nt: TGCAGCGTGCGGGACTTGAACTACAATGAGCAGTTCTTC
v_gene: TRBV15; abundance: few; d_gene: TRBD2; j_gene: TRBJ2-2; CDR3aa: CATSTGTSGFNTGELFF; CDR3nt: TGTGCCACCAGTACCGGGACTAGCGGGTTCAACACCGGGGAGCTGTTTTTT
v_gene: TRBV7-9; abundance: few; d_gene: -; j_gene: TRBJ2-1; CDR3aa: CASSLPLGQGNSYNEQFF; CDR3nt: TGTGCCAGCAGCTTACCCCTTGGGCAGGGTAATTCCTACAATGAGCAGTTCTTC
v_gene: TRBV7-9; abundance: few; d_gene: -; j_gene: TRBJ1-1; CDR3aa: CASSLDVDQNTEAFF; CDR3nt: TGTGCCAGCAGCTTAGATGTAGACCAGAACACTGAAGCTTTCTTT
v_gene: TRBV20-1; abundance: many; d_gene: TRBD1; j_gene: TRBJ2-7; CDR3aa: CSAPGQASYEQYF; CDR3nt: TGCAGTGCTCCGGGACAGGCGTCCTACGAGCAGTACTTC
v_gene: TRBV28; abundance: many; d_gene: -; j_gene: TRBJ2-3; CDR3aa: CASSFRAVPPDTQYF; CDR3nt: TGTGCCAGCAGTTTTCGAGCGGTCCCTCCAGATACGCAGTATTTT
v_gene: TRBV28; abundance: many; d_gene: TRBD2; j_gene: TRBJ2-5; CDR3aa: CASSFSAGETQYF; CDR3nt: TGTGCCAGCAGTTTCTCAGCGGGGGAGACCCAGTACTTC
v_gene: TRBV7-8; abundance: many; d_gene: -; j_gene: TRBJ2-7; CDR3aa: CASSPDGVKWRASYEQYF; CDR3nt: TGTGCCAGCAGCCCAGACGGGGTGAAGTGGCGGGCGTCCTACGAGCAGTACTTC
v_gene: TRBV20-1; abundance: -; d_gene: TRBD2; j_gene: TRBJ2-7; CDR3aa: CSARRAGGLAGGTSYEQYF; CDR3nt: TGCAGTGCTAGAAGAGCTGGGGGGCTAGCGGGAGGGACCTCCTACGAGCAGTACTTC
v_gene: TRBV2; abundance: many; d_gene: TRBD2; j_gene: TRBJ2-3; CDR3aa: CASEREAVSTDTQYF; CDR3nt: TGTGCCAGCGAGCGGGAGGCCGTGAGCACAGATACGCAGTATTTT
v_gene: TRBV29-1; abundance: -; d_gene: -; j_gene: TRBJ2-1; CDR3aa: CSVVGLDEQFF; CDR3nt: TGCAGCGTTGTCGGGCTGGATGAGCAGTTCTTC
v_gene: TRBV5-1; abundance: once; d_gene: -; j_gene: TRBJ2-3; CDR3aa: CASSPERGTQYF; CDR3nt: TGCGCCAGCAGCCCGGAGAGGGGTACGCAGTATTTT
v_gene: TRBV20-1; abundance: -; d_gene: TRBD2; j_gene: TRBJ2-7; CDR3aa: CSGGVSGRSISYEQYF; CDR3nt: TGCAGTGGTGGGGTTAGCGGGAGGTCCATCTCCTACGAGCAGTACTTC
v_gene: TRBV11-2; abundance: many; d_gene: -; j_gene: TRBJ2-4; CDR3aa: CASSLDDAGPKNIQYF; CDR3nt: TGTGCCAGCAGCTTAGATGACGCGGGACCAAAAAACATTCAGTACTTC
v_gene: TRBV2; abundance: -; d_gene: -; j_gene: TRBJ2-5; CDR3aa: CASSPRVQETQYF; CDR3nt: TGTGCCAGCAGCCCCAGGGTCCAAGAGACCCAGTACTTC